This T cell receptor (beta chain) originates from a study of follicular helper T cells after annual influenza vaccination. Note on this clone: Its antigen remains unknown.

As for time point: 2015-2016 season, 7 days after influenza vaccination. Vaccine contraindications, substance abuse, HIV/AIDS, active malignancy and active illness excluded donors. Only in-frame clones appear in the TCRdb table, and some are missing; sequencing was by immunoSEQ multiplex PCR. This sample has some 10,000 clones, with 70% to 90% found just once. The germline V gene encodes CDR1 SNHLY and CDR2 FYNNEI. The CDR3 spans 17 residues. V dropped 7 bases and J dropped 0 bases, with 16 bases sitting between them. Findings and caveats of the study: Rare clonotypes were missed; only about 9-21% of cells gave TCRB. Undersampling of larger non-cTfh compartments could not be excluded.

The receptor was derived from an adult who received the influenza vaccine. Sample: CXCR5- memory CD4+ T cells sorted from blood, taken 7 days after influenza vaccination. The chain joins TRBV2 to TRBJ1-6, with a tentative D call TRBD1 (5 bases). Here the CDR3 reads CASNSEGSYSYNSPLHF. The DNA for the CDR3 is TGTGCCAGCAATTCCGAGGGGAGCTACTCCTATAATTCACCCCTCCACTTT.